The present TCR beta chain was sequenced within a study of blood T cell repertoires in COVID-19. Germline V gene lookup returns CDR1 SGHDT and CDR2 YYEEEE. Trimming at V came to 6 bases and at J to 4 bases, leaving 9 bases not matched to a gene. The CDR3 has 14 amino acids. In the original workflow: Nucleated cell number was recorded as an estimate derived from reference gene primer amplification. Libraries were prepared by immunoSEQ multiplex PCR; TCRdb keeps only in-frame clonotypes and omits some of them. Clonal size and the V and J genes are those of that table, whereas D and trimming came from the DNA. The sample holds 200,000 to 250,000 clones, about 91% seen once. Allocation to cohorts depended on clinical history reported by the participants.

The J gene is TRBJ1-2, the V gene TRBV5-6; 7 bases map to TRBD1. Material: PBMCs or T cells enriched from blood (not recorded which). The clonotype comes from a woman aged 30 to 39 with acute COVID-19. For the CDR3, the DNA is TGTGCCAGCAACGTGGGACAGCTTGGCTATGGCTACACCTTC. It yields the protein CASNVGQLGYGYTF.